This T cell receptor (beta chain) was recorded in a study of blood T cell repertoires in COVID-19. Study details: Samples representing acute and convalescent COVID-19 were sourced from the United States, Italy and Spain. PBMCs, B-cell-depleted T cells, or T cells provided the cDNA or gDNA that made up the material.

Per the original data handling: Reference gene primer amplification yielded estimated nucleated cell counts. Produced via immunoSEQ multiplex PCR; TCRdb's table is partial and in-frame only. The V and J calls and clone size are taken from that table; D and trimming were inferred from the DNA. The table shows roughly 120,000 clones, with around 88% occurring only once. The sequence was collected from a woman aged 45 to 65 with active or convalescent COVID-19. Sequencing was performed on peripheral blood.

CDR3 sequence: CASSQGLAGLGYNEQFF. CDR3 DNA sequence: TGTGCCAGCAGTCAGGGACTAGCGGGACTCGGCTACAATGAGCAGTTCTTC. This chain uses TRBV27 with TRBJ2-1, with TRBD2 matching 13 bases. The CDR3 covers 17 residues. Per germline, CDR1 MNHEY and CDR2 SMNVEV (reference sequence). V shed 5 bases and J 3 bases; nucleotides not matched to a gene: 7.